The sequence of this T cell receptor beta chain was determined in a study of spatial heterogeneity in lung cancer. Germline V gene sequence: CDR1 LGHNA, CDR2 YSLEER. Deletions cut 2 bases from V and 0 bases from J, with 13 bases between. The CDR3 is 16 amino acids. Each molecule of TCR cDNA was tagged with one unique molecular identifier. TCRdb reprocessed the 5' RACE reads via MiXCR and lists one record per CDR3 protein. The table lists tens of thousands of distinct CDR3 sequences, 6.5% to 9% of them singletons. Time point meaning: sample taken at primary tumor resection. Material for sequencing was whole RNA from tumor, nontumor lung or frozen PBMC, left unsorted. In this sample, this clonotype turned up a few times.

The chain joins TRBV4-3 to TRBJ1-1; no definite D call. This receptor was obtained from a female donor with early-stage non-small cell lung cancer. The material was PBMCs, obtained at surgery. CDR3 sequence (DNA): TGCGCCAGCAGCCAAATTAGGGAGTTTTTGAACACTGAAGCTTTCTTT. Encoded protein: CASSQIREFLNTEAFF.